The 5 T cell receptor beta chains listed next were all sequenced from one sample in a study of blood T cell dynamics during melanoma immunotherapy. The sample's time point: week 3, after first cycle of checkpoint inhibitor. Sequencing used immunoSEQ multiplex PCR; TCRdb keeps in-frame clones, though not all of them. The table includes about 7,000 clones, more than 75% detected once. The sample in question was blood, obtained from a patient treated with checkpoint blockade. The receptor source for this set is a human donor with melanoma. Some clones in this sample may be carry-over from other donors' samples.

The CDR3 is CASSTQSGGIGYEQYF. The CDR3 nucleotides are TGTGCCAGCAGTACTCAATCAGGGGGGATTGGCTACGAGCAGTACTTC. The gene calls are TRBV25-1 and TRBJ2-7, with a weak D call TRBD1 (7 bases). V gave up 5 bases and J gave up 3 bases, with 20 bases separating them. In germline, CDR1 is MGHDK, CDR2 SYGVNS. The CDR3 sequence is 16 residues long.

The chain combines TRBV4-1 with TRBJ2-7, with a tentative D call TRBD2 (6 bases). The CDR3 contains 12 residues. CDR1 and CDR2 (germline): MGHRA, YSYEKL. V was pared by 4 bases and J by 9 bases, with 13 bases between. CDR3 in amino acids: CASSPIGGRQYF. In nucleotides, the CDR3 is TGCGCCAGCAGCCCGATCGGAGGGCGGCAGTACTTC.

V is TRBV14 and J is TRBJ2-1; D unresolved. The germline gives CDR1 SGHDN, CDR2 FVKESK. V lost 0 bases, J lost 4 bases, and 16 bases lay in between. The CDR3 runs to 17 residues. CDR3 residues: CASSQERFQVGYNEQFF. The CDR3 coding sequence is TGTGCCAGCAGCCAAGAAAGATTCCAGGTTGGTTACAATGAGCAGTTCTTC.

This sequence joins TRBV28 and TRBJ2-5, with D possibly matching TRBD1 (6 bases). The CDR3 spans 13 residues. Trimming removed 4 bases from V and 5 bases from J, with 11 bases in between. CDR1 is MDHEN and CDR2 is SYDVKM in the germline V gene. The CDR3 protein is CASSSQGRETQYF. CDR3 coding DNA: TGTGCCAGCAGTTCCCAGGGGCGGGAGACCCAGTACTTC.

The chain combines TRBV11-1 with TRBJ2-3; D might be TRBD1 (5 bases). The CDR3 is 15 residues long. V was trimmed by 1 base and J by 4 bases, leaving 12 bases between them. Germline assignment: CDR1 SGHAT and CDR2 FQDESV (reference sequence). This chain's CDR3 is CASSLGGEKADTQYF. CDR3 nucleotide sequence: TGTGCCAGCAGCTTAGGGGGCGAAAAGGCAGATACGCAGTATTTT.